The text below deals with one T cell receptor beta chain. Its target is not known. The data were taken from a study of Ad26.COV2.S vaccination and SARS-CoV-2 variants. Study-level information: Once, or twice with 56 days between doses, Ad26.COV2.S was given intramuscularly. Overall study findings and caveats: Placebo recipients showed lower spike-specific TCR breadth than vaccinees. The TCR breadth and depth analyses may have produced an underestimate of total T cell responses.

The germline CDR1 and CDR2 sequences are PRHDT and FYEKMQ (reference sequence). The V segment lost 4 bases and the J segment 3 bases; nucleotides outside the gene matches: 4. CDR3 length equals 14 residues. As for treatment: around 19 received Ad26.COV2.S at low or high dose, single or two shots; roughly five received placebo; per-sample allocation not given. Repertoires come from day 63 after the first vaccine or placebo injection. Clones were sequenced by immunoSEQ multiplex PCR, and TCRdb holds only the in-frame ones, with some missing. The table has under 600,000 clones, 80% to 90% seen once. This sample comprised peripheral blood, obtained in a trial of Ad26.COV2.S vaccine versus placebo. The genes are TRBV13 and TRBJ2-7, with 9 positions matching TRBD1. The sequence was collected from a person between 18 and 59 years old who received the Ad26.COV2.S COVID-19 vaccine or a placebo. The CDR3 reads CASSWTGENYEQYF. The DNA for the CDR3 is TGTGCCAGCAGCTGGACAGGGGAGAACTACGAGCAGTACTTC.